Each of the 5 T cell receptor beta chains below was sequenced from the same sample in a study of blood T cell repertoires in COVID-19. TCRdb's copy holds only in-frame clones and misses some; the assay was immunoSEQ multiplex PCR. The table shows fewer than 200,000 clones, with about 88% occurring only once. Sequenced sample: peripheral blood. These receptor sequences come from a man aged 18-30 years who had recovered from COVID-19.

This chain connects TRBV3-1 (or the pseudogene TRBV3-2) to TRBJ1-1, with TRBD1 matching 7 bases. Trimming cost V 1 base and J 8 bases; bases outside gene matches: 10. The CDR3 has 15 amino acids. The V gene's germline CDR1 is LGHDT and CDR2 YNNKEL (reference sequence). CDR3 sequence: CASSQVAYGQAEAFF. CDR3 nucleotide sequence: TGTGCCAGCAGCCAAGTGGCCTACGGACAGGCCGAAGCTTTCTTT.

The genes are TRBV18 and TRBJ2-5, with D tentatively TRBD2 (5 bases). CDR1 and CDR2 from the germline V gene are KGHSH and LQKENI. The ends were cut back, 4 bases at V and 0 bases at J, with 9 bases in the middle. There are 14 residues in the CDR3. The CDR3 sequence: CASSLASNQETQYF. The CDR3 DNA sequence: TGTGCCAGCTCACTAGCGAGTAACCAAGAGACCCAGTACTTC.

The chain joins TRBV6-2 or TRBV6-3 to TRBJ2-7, with D uncertain. The CDR3 sequence is 13 residues long. Germline CDR1 MNHEY, CDR2 SVGEGT. The V end lost 5 bases, the J end lost 2 bases, and 10 bases lay between the germline ends. CDR3 sequence reads: CASSQGVPYEQYF. CDR3 nucleotides: TGTGCCAGCAGTCAAGGAGTCCCCTACGAGCAGTACTTC.

The chain recombines TRBV7-6 with TRBJ2-1, with D possibly being TRBD1 (6 bases). Germline V gives CDR1 SGHVS, CDR2 FNYEAQ. The ends were cut back, 2 bases at V and 9 bases at J, with 11 bases in the middle. This CDR3 region has 13 residues. CDR3 sequence (DNA): TGTGCCAGCAGCTTAACAGGGCAAGGTGAGCAGTTCTTC. Translation gives CASSLTGQGEQFF.

The chain couples TRBV28 to TRBJ1-4, with D perhaps TRBD1 (5 bases). Germline CDR1 MDHEN, CDR2 SYDVKM. This CDR3 spans 13 amino acids. V was trimmed by 7 bases and J by 4 bases, leaving 10 bases between them. The CDR3 is CASTLGGNEKLFF. CDR3 DNA sequence: TGTGCCAGCACCCTGGGGGGTAATGAAAAACTGTTTTTT.